This passage covers 20 T cell receptor beta chains from one sample sequenced in a study of T-cell reconstitution after alpha-beta-depleted transplantation in children. Preparation of the TCRbeta library used unique molecular identifiers. TCRdb independently ran MiXCR on the PCR reads; one entry per CDR3 protein. Of 180,000 or so distinct CDR3 sequences listed, 5.5% to 7% are singletons. Sequenced here: PBMCs, sampled before TCRalphabeta/CD19-depleted stem cell transplant. The receptor source for this set is a girl younger than two with combined immunodeficiency, due to receive a stem cell transplant.

This clonotype showed up many times. This sequence joins TRBV6-2 or TRBV6-3 and TRBJ1-1; unclear D gene. Germline V gene sequence: CDR1 MNHEY, CDR2 SVGEGT. V gave up 2 bases and J gave up 4 bases, with 11 bases separating them. This CDR3 comprises 14 residues. CDR3: CASSYGDVGTEAFF. CDR3 in DNA: TGTGCCAGCAGTTACGGGGATGTCGGCACTGAAGCTTTCTTT.

This clonotype was detected ten times or more. The chain combines TRBV4-3 with TRBJ1-2; 7 bases map to TRBD1. V trimming: 0 bases; J trimming: 1 base; junction bases outside the gene matches: 2. The CDR3 loop spans 15 amino acids. In germline, CDR1 is LGHNA, CDR2 YSLEER. This CDR3 is CASSQDGQDNYGYTF. In nucleotides, the CDR3 is TGCGCCAGCAGCCAAGATGGACAGGATAACTATGGCTACACCTTC.

This clonotype was recorded at least ten times. The J gene is TRBJ2-7, the V gene TRBV6-6; D possibly corresponds to TRBD1 (5 bases). V shed 3 bases and J shed 5 bases, with 8 bases lying between them. This CDR3 comprises 12 residues. Germline assignment: CDR1 MNHNY and CDR2 SVGAGI (reference sequence). The CDR3 protein is CASSYAGNEQYF. CDR3 coding DNA: TGTGCCAGCAGTTATGCAGGGAACGAGCAGTACTTC.

V gene TRBV15 combines with J gene TRBJ2-1; D ambiguous. This CDR3 region has 16 residues. Trimming took off 5 bases at V and 6 bases at J, with 20 bases between the two ends. Germline V CDR1 and CDR2: LNHNV, YYDKDF (reference sequence). In nucleotides, the CDR3 is TGTGCCACCAGCTTACAACTAACTGGGGTTGGCAATGAGCAGTTCTTC. Translation gives CATSLQLTGVGNEQFF.

The chain couples TRBV12-3 or TRBV12-4 to TRBJ2-7; D ambiguous. CDR3 length: 13 amino acids. The ends were cut back, 1 base at V and 3 bases at J, with 7 bases in the middle. The CDR3 nucleotides read TGTGCCAGCAGTTTAGACAGCCTCTACGAGCAGTACTTC. Amino acid sequence: CASSLDSLYEQYF.

The CDR3 sequence is CASSSGTTSTDTQYF. The CDR3 DNA is TGTGCCAGCAGCTCCGGGACTACTAGCACAGATACGCAGTATTTT. The V call is TRBV7-3, the J call TRBJ2-3; 7 bases are a match to TRBD2. V shed 4 bases and J 0 bases; nucleotides not matched to a gene: 4. The CDR3 is 15 residues long. From germline, CDR1 is SGHTA and CDR2 FQGTGA.

The chain joins TRBV2 to TRBJ1-1, with 7 bases aligning to TRBD1. This CDR3 comprises 14 residues. CDR1 and CDR2 (germline): SNHLY, FYNNEI. V was clipped by 3 bases and J by 5 bases; unmatched bases: 6. CDR3 loop: CASSESTGETEAFF. The CDR3 DNA sequence: TGTGCCAGCAGTGAGTCTACAGGGGAAACTGAAGCTTTCTTT.

The chain recombines TRBV7-2 with TRBJ2-4; 9 bases agree with TRBD2. The CDR3 totals 14 residues. Germline assignment: CDR1 SGHTA and CDR2 FQGNSA. The V gene end was trimmed by 1 base and the J gene end by 8 bases; junction bases not matched to a gene: 3. The CDR3 DNA reads as TGTGCCAGCAGCTTAGGGACTAGCGCGTACATTCAGTACTTC. Protein sequence: CASSLGTSAYIQYF.

This clonotype was counted at least ten times. The rearrangement uses TRBV5-5 and TRBJ1-4; no definite D call. CDR3 length: 15 residues. V was pared by 3 bases and J by 0 bases, with 9 bases between. The germline V gene has CDR1 SGHKS and CDR2 YYEKEE (reference sequence). The CDR3 DNA is TGTGCCAGCAGCTCCAACAGTGCAACTAATGAAAAACTGTTTTTT. Amino acids: CASSSNSATNEKLFF.

This clonotype was picked up many times. The chain combines TRBV7-6 with TRBJ2-7; weak D call: TRBD1 (6 bases). Looked up from germline, CDR1 is SGHVS and CDR2 is FNYEAQ. This CDR3 spans 14 amino acids. V was pared by 1 base and J by 7 bases, with 14 bases between. The DNA for the CDR3 is TGTGCCAGCAGCTTAGGGGACAAGAACTGGGAGCAGTACTTC. Translation gives CASSLGDKNWEQYF. Together with reference TRBV7-6 and TRBJ2-7, the CDR3 gives the full variable domain: GAGVSQSPRYKVTKRGQDVALRCDPISGHVSLYWYRQALGQGPEFLTYFNYEAQQDKSGLPNDRFSAERPEGSISTLTIQRTEQRDSAMYRCASSLGDKNWEQYFGPGTRLTVT.

This clonotype was observed many times. The chain couples TRBV5-1 to TRBJ2-4; 8 bases are a match to TRBD1. The CDR3 consists of 14 residues. From germline, CDR1 is SGHRS and CDR2 YFSETQ. The V gene end was trimmed by 3 bases and the J gene end by 6 bases; junction bases not matched to a gene: 5. The CDR3 reads CASSWTGQGNIQYF. In DNA, the CDR3 is TGCGCCAGCAGCTGGACAGGGCAAGGAAACATTCAGTACTTC.

The table lists this clonotype with many counts. The chain combines TRBV15 with TRBJ2-2; D remains unclear. In germline, CDR1 is LNHNV, CDR2 YYDKDF (reference sequence). Trimming took off 1 base at V and 2 bases at J, with 14 bases between the two ends. The CDR3 sequence is 17 residues long. The CDR3 region is CATSRVSSQPNTGELFF. In DNA form, the CDR3 reads TGTGCCACCAGCAGAGTTTCAAGCCAACCTAACACCGGGGAGCTGTTTTTT. The whole variable domain, remainder taken from reference TRBV15 and TRBJ2-2, is DAMVIQNPRYQVTQFGKPVTLSCSQTLNHNVMYWYQQKSSQAPKLLFHYYDKDFNNEADTPDNFQSRRPNTSFCFLDIRSPGLGDTAMYLCATSRVSSQPNTGELFFGEGSRLTVL.

This clonotype was counted ten times or more. The J gene is TRBJ2-5, the V gene TRBV28; maybe TRBD2 (6 bases). V was pared by 6 bases and J by 3 bases, with 14 bases between. Germline CDR1 reads MDHEN; CDR2 reads SYDVKM. This CDR3 contains 14 residues. The CDR3 spells CASSQIAVKETQYF. CDR3 DNA sequence: TGTGCCAGCAGCCAAATAGCGGTCAAAGAGACCCAGTACTTC.

The rearrangement joins TRBV4-1 to TRBJ1-1, with D perhaps TRBD1 (5 bases). Trimming cost V 3 bases and J 1 base, with 15 bases left between them. The CDR3 spans 16 residues. The V gene's germline CDR1 is MGHRA and CDR2 YSYEKL. Here the CDR3 reads CASSHTLTEGNTEAFF. The CDR3 DNA reads TGCGCCAGCAGCCACACGCTGACAGAGGGGAACACTGAAGCTTTCTTT.

This clonotype was recorded at least ten times. The rearrangement joins TRBV3-1 to TRBJ2-3; tentatively, D is TRBD2 (5 bases). The CDR3 contains 13 residues. Trimming left V 7 bases short and J 8 bases short, with 16 bases between. Germline CDR1 and CDR2: LGHDT and YNNKEL (reference sequence). CDR3 bases: TGTGCCAGCACCCCGACTACTCCTTCTACGCAGTATTTT. It translates to CASTPTTPSTQYF.

This clonotype was counted only a few times. V gene TRBV20-1 combines with J gene TRBJ1-5; no firm D call. This CDR3 spans 16 amino acids. V shed 1 base and J shed 5 bases, with 18 bases lying between them. Germline loops: CDR1 DFQATT, CDR2 SNEGSKA (reference sequence). The CDR3 DNA reads as TGCAGTGCTAGAGGCATCACTAGGGCTTGGGATCAGCCCCAGCATTTT. Residues: CSARGITRAWDQPQHF.

This rearrangement joins TRBV19 to TRBJ2-1; 7 bases match TRBD1. This CDR3 region has 17 residues. Germline CDR1 LNHDA, CDR2 SQIVND (reference sequence). Unmatched junction bases numbered 12, after V lost 3 bases and J lost 4 bases. CDR3 sequence: CASSIWASGTDYNEQFF. CDR3 nucleotides: TGTGCCAGTAGTATTTGGGCTTCCGGGACAGATTACAATGAGCAGTTCTTC. Variable domain in full (rest from reference TRBV19 and TRBJ2-1): DGGITQSPKYLFRKEGQNVTLSCEQNLNHDAMYWYRQDPGQGLRLIYYSQIVNDFQKGDIAEGYSVSREKKESFPLTVTSAQKNPTAFYLCASSIWASGTDYNEQFFGPGTRLTVL.

This clonotype was counted at least ten times. The chain has TRBV4-3 and TRBJ2-1; 9 bases are a match to TRBD2. V dropped 0 bases and J dropped 4; count of bases not matched to a gene: 10. CDR3 length equals 18 residues. Germline CDR1 and CDR2: LGHNA and YSLEER. Here the CDR3 DNA reads TGCGCCAGCAGCCAAGATTTGGGTTATAGCGGGAGTTACAATGAGCAGTTCTTC. This encodes CASSQDLGYSGSYNEQFF.

This clonotype turned up a few times. V and J are TRBV7-9 and TRBJ2-5, with 8 nucleotides matching TRBD1. The germline CDR1 and CDR2 sequences are SEHNR and FQNEAQ (reference sequence). The length of the CDR3 is 14 residues. V shed 5 bases, J shed 4 bases, and the junction held 6 bases outside the gene matches. CDR3 nucleotide sequence: TGTGCCAGCAGCCTGCGACAGGGGCCAGAGACCCAGTACTTC. Its translation is CASSLRQGPETQYF. The whole variable domain, remainder taken from reference TRBV7-9 and TRBJ2-5, is DTGVSQNPRHKITKRGQNVTFRCDPISEHNRLYWYRQTLGQGPEFLTYFQNEAQLEKSRLLSDRFSAERPKGSFSTLEIQRTEQGDSAMYLCASSLRQGPETQYFGPGTRLLVL.

This chain joins TRBV7-8 and TRBJ2-5; 8 nucleotides agree with TRBD2. With V trimmed by 4 bases and J by 4 bases, 5 bases remained unmatched. The length of the CDR3 is 14 residues. CDR1 is SGHVS and CDR2 is FQNEAQ in the germline V gene. CDR3 sequence (DNA): TGTGCCAGCAGCTCGGGGGGGGTGATAGAGACCCAGTACTTC. Its protein product is CASSSGGVIETQYF.